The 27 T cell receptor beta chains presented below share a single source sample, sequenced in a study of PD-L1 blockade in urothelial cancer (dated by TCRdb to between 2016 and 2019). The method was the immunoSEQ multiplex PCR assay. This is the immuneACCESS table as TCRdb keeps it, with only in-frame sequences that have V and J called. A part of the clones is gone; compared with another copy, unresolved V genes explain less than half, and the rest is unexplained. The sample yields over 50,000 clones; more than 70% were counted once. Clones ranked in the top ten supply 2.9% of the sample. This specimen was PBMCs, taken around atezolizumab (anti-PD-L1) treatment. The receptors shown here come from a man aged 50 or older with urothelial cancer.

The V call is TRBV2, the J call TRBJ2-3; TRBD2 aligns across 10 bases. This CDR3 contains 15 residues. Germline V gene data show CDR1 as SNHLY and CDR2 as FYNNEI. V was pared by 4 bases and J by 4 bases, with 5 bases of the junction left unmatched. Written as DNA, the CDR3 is TGTGCCAGCAGTGTACCTAGCGGGAGTTCAGATACGCAGTATTTT. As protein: CASSVPSGSSDTQYF.

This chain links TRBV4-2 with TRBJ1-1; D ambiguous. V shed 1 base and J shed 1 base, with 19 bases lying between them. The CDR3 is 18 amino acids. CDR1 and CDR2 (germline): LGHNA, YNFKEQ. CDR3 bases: TGTGCCAGCAGCCAAGGCCTCGGGATCCTCTTAGGGAACACTGAAGCTTTCTTT. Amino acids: CASSQGLGILLGNTEAFF.

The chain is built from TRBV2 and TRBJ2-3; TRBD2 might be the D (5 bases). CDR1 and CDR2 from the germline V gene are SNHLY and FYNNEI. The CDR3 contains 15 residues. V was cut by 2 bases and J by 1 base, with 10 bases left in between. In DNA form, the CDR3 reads TGTGCCAGCAGTGAATGGAGGCAGCGCACAGATACGCAGTATTTT. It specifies CASSEWRQRTDTQYF.

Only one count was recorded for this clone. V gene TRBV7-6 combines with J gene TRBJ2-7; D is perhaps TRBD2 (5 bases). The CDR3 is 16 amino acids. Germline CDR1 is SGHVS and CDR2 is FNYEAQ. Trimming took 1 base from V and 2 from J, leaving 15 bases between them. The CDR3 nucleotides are TGTGCCAGCAGCTTAGGAGGCCGGGGTTATCCCTACGAGCAGTACTTC. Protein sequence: CASSLGGRGYPYEQYF.

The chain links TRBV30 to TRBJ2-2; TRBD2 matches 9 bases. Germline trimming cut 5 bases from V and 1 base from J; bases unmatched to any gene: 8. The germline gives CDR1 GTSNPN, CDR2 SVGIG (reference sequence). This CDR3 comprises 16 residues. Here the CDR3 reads CAWGTGLAQNTGELFF. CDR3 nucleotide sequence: TGTGCCTGGGGGACTGGACTAGCGCAGAACACCGGGGAGCTGTTTTTT.

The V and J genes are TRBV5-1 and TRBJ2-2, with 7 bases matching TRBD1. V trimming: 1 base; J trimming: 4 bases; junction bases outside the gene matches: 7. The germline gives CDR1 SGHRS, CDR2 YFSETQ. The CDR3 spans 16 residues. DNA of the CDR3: TGCGCCAGCAGCTTGACGACAGGGTCGGTCACCGGGGAGCTGTTTTTT. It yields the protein CASSLTTGSVTGELFF.

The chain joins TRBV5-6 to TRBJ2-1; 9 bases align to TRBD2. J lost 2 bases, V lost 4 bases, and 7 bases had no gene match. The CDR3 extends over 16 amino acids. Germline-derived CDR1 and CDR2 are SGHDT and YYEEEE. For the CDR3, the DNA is TGTGCCAGCAGCCCTCCGAGACTAGCGGCCTACAATGAGCAGTTCTTC. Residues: CASSPPRLAAYNEQFF.

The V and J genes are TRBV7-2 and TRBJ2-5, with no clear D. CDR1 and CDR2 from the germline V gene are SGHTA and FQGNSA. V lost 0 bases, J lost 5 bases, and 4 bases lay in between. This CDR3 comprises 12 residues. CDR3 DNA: TGTGCCAGCAGCTTAGCCCCTGAGACCCAGTACTTC. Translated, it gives CASSLAPETQYF.

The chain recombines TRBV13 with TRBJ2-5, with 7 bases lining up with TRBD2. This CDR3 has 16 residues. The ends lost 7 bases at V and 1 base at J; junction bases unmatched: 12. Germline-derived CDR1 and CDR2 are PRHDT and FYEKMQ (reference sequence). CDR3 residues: CASTSASAGLQETQYF. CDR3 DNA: TGTGCCAGCACCTCTGCATCAGCGGGGCTCCAAGAGACCCAGTACTTC.

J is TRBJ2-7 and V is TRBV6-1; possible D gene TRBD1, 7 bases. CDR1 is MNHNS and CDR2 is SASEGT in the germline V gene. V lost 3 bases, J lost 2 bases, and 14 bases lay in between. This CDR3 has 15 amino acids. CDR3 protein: CASSEAGQRAYEQYF. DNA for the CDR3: TGTGCCAGCAGTGAGGCGGGACAGAGAGCCTACGAGCAGTACTTC.

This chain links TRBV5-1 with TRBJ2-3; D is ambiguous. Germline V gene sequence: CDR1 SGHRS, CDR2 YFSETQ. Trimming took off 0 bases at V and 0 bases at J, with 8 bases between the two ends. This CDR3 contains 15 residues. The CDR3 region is CASSLGLVSTDTQYF. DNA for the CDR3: TGCGCCAGCAGCTTGGGGCTAGTGAGCACAGATACGCAGTATTTT.

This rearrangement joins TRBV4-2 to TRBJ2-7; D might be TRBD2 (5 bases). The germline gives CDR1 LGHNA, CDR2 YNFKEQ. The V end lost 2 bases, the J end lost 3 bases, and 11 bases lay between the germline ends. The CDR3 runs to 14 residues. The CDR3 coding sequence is TGTGCCAGCAGCCAACTAGTGACTAACTACGAGCAGTACTTC. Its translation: CASSQLVTNYEQYF.

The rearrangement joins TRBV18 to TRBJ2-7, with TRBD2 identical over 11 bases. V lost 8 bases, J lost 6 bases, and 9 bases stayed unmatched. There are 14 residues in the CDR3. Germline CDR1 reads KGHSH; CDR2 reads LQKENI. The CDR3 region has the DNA TGTGCCAGCACCCGACTAGCGGGAAGACCCGAGCAGTACTTC. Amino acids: CASTRLAGRPEQYF.

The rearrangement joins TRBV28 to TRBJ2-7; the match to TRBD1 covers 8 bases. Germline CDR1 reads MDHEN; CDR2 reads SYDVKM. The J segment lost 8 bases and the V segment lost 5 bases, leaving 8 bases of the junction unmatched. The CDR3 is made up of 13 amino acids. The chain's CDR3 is CASSPGQGGKQYF. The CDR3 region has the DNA TGTGCCAGCAGTCCCGGACAGGGTGGCAAGCAGTACTTC.

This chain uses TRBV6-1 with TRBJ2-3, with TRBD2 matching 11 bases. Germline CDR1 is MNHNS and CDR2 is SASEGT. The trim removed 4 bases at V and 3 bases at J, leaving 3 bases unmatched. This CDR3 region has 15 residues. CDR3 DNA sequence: TGTGCCAGCAGTGTACTAGCGGGAGAGACAGATACGCAGTATTTT. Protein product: CASSVLAGETDTQYF.

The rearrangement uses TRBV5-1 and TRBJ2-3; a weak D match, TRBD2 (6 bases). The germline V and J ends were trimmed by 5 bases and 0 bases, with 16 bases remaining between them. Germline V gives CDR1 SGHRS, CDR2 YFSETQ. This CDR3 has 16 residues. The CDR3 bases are TGCGCCAGCAGACCGGTCACGGGAGCAAGCACAGATACGCAGTATTTT. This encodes CASRPVTGASTDTQYF.

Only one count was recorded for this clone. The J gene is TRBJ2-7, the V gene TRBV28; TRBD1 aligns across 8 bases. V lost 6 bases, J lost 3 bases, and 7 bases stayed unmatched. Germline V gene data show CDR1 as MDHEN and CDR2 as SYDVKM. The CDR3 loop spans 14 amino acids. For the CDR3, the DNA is TGTGCCAGCAGATACCCAGGGGGCAACTACGAGCAGTACTTC. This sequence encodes CASRYPGGNYEQYF.

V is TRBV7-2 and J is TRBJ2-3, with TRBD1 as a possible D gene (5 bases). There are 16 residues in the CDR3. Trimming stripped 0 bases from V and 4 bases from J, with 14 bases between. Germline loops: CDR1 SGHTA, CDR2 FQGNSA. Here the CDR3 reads CASSLAVQGGADTQYF. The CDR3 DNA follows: TGTGCCAGCAGCTTAGCCGTCCAGGGTGGGGCAGATACGCAGTATTTT.

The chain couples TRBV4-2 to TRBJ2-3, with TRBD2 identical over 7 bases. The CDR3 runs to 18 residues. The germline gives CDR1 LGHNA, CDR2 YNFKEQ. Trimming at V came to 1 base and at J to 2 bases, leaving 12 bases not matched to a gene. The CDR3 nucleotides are TGTGCCAGCAGCCAAGGGGGGGGGAAGCGGCCGAACACAGATACGCAGTATTTT. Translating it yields CASSQGGGKRPNTDTQYF.

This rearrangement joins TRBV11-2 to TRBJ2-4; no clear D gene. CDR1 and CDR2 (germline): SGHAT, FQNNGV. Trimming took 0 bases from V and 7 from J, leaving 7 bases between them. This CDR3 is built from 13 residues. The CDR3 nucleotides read TGTGCCAGCAGCTTAGACACAGCTAACATTCAGTACTTC. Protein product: CASSLDTANIQYF.

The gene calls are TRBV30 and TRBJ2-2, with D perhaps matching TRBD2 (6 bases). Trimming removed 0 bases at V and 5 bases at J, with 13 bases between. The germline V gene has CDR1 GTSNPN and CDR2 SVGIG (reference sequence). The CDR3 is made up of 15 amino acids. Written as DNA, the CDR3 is TGTGCCTGGAGTGTAGGAGGGAGCAGTACCGGGGAGCTGTTTTTT. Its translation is CAWSVGGSSTGELFF.

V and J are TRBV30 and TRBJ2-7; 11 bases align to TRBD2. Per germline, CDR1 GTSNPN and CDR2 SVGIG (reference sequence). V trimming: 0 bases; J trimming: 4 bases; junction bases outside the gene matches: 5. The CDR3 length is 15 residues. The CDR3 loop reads CAWSVLAGVFYEQYF. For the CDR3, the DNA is TGTGCCTGGAGTGTACTAGCGGGAGTATTTTACGAGCAGTACTTC.

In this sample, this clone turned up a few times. The CDR3 bases are TGTGCCAGCAGTGAACTTGGGACAGGGAACACCGGGGAGCTGTTTTTT. This encodes CASSELGTGNTGELFF. The chain has TRBV2 and TRBJ2-2; 8 bases line up with TRBD1. The length of the CDR3 is 16 residues. Trimming took 2 bases from V and 1 from J; bases not matched to a gene: 3. The V gene's germline CDR1 is SNHLY and CDR2 FYNNEI. Filled out from reference TRBV2 and TRBJ2-2, the complete variable domain reads EPEVTQTPSHQVTQMGQEVILRCVPISNHLYFYWYRQILGQKVEFLVSFYNNEISEKSEIFDDQFSVERPDGSNFTLKIRSTKLEDSAMYFCASSELGTGNTGELFFGEGSRLTVL.

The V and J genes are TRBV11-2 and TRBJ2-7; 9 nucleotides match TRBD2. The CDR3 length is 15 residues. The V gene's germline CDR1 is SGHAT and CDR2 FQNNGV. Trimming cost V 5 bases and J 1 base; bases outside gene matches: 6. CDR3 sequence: CASSHWTSESYEQYF. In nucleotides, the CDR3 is TGTGCCAGCAGCCATTGGACTAGCGAGTCCTACGAGCAGTACTTC.

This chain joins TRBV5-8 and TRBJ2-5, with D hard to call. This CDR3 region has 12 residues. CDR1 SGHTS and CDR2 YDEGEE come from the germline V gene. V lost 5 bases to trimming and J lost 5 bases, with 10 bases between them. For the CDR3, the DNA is TGTGCCAGCAGTCTCCCGGAGGAGACCCAGTACTTC. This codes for CASSLPEETQYF. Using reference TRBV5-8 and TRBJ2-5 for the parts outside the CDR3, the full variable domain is EAGVTQSPTHLIKTRGQQATLRCSPISGHTSVYWYQQALGLGLQFLLWYDEGEERNRGNFPPRFSGRQFPNYSSELNVNALELEDSALYLCASSLPEETQYFGPGTRLLVL.

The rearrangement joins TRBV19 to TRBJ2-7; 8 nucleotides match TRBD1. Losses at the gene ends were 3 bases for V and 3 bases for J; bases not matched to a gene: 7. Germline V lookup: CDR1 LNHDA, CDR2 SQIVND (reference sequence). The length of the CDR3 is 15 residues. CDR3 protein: CASSISGTGHYEQYF. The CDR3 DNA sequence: TGTGCCAGTAGTATCTCCGGGACAGGACACTACGAGCAGTACTTC.

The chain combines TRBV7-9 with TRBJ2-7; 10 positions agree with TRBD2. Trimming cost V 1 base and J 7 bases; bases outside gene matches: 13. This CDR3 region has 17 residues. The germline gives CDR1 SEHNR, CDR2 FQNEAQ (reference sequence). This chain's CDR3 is CASSLVGVTSGNGEQYF. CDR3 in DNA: TGTGCCAGCAGCTTAGTAGGGGTCACTAGCGGGAACGGTGAGCAGTACTTC.